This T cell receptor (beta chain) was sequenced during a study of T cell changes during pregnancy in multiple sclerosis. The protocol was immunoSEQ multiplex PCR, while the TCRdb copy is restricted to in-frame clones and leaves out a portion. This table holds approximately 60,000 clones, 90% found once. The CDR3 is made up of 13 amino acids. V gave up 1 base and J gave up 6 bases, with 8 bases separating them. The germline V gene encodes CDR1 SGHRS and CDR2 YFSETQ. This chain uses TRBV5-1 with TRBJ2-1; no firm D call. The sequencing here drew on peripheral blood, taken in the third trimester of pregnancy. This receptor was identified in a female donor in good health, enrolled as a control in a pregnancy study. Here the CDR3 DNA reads TGCGCCAGCAGCTTGACGGTAGTCAATGAGCAGTTCTTC. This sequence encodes CASSLTVVNEQFF.